The 29 T cell receptor beta chains below were found in one sample sequenced in a study of cytomegalovirus exposure and HLA in healthy donors. Researchers ran the PCR with 60 Vbeta and 13 Jbeta primers. Method: immunoSEQ multiplex PCR; TCRdb's copy keeps in-frame clones and lacks some. The sample gives 100,000 to 150,000 clones, around 77% of which show up once; 0.75% to 0.95% is in the top ten. The sample comprised PBMCs. These receptor sequences come from a woman aged 55-70 years in good health and CMV-seronegative.

The CDR3 reads CASSEDRVQPQHF. CDR3 nucleotide sequence: TGCGCCAGCAGTGAGGACAGGGTGCAGCCCCAGCATTTT. This chain links TRBV10-1 with TRBJ1-5; 7 positions agree with TRBD1. The junction had 2 bases not matched to a gene; V was cut back by 2 bases and J by 7 bases. The germline V gene has CDR1 WNHNN and CDR2 SYGVQD (reference sequence). The CDR3 extends over 13 amino acids.

This sequence joins TRBV10-2 and TRBJ2-3, with TRBD2 as a possible D gene (7 bases). Germline CDR1 reads WSHSY; CDR2 reads SAAADI. There are 14 residues in the CDR3. The V gene lost 11 bases and the J gene lost 3 bases, with 18 bases spanning the gap. For the CDR3, the DNA is TGCGCCTTAAAGGGGGGGGCGGCGACAGATACGCAGTATTTT. It translates to CALKGGAATDTQYF.

The chain links TRBV7-8 to TRBJ1-1; tentative D call: TRBD1 (6 bases). The CDR3 length is 13 residues. The germline V gene has CDR1 SGHVS and CDR2 FQNEAQ. Trimming cost V 5 bases and J 5 bases, with 12 bases left between them. This CDR3 is CASSPDRRTEAFF. Here the CDR3 DNA reads TGTGCCAGCAGCCCGGACAGAAGAACTGAAGCTTTCTTT.

This sequence joins TRBV6-1 and TRBJ1-1; D might be TRBD1 (6 bases). Trimming pared 4 bases from V and 3 bases from J, leaving 12 bases between. Germline V gene lookup returns CDR1 MNHNS and CDR2 SASEGT. The CDR3 loop spans 14 amino acids. Written as DNA, the CDR3 is TGTGCCAGCAGTGGCCCGGCAGGGGACACTGAAGCTTTCTTT. This encodes CASSGPAGDTEAFF.

The chain recombines TRBV7-6 with TRBJ1-1, with a weak D call TRBD1 (5 bases). This CDR3 comprises 14 residues. The germline V gene has CDR1 SGHVS and CDR2 FNYEAQ. V was cut by 3 bases and J by 1 base, with 9 bases left in between. CDR3 bases: TGTGCCAGCAGCTTGGAGGGGCGGAACACTGAAGCTTTCTTT. It is translated as CASSLEGRNTEAFF.

The J gene is TRBJ1-2, the V gene TRBV30; 11 positions match TRBD1. J was trimmed by 2 bases and V by 4 bases; bases with no gene match: 3. The germline V gene has CDR1 GTSNPN and CDR2 SVGIG (reference sequence). This CDR3 comprises 14 residues. The CDR3 is CAWKGDRGNYGYTF. The CDR3 DNA is TGTGCCTGGAAAGGGGACAGGGGGAACTATGGCTACACCTTC.

The table lists this clone with a few counts. CDR3 nucleotides: TGCGCCAGCAGCTTGGCCTCGGGAAACACCGGGGAGCTGTTTTTT. Amino acid sequence: CASSLASGNTGELFF. The genes are TRBV5-1 and TRBJ2-2; the D gene is possibly TRBD2 (5 bases). Germline loops: CDR1 SGHRS, CDR2 YFSETQ. Trimming shortened V by 0 bases and J by 2 bases, and 8 bases separated the two germline ends. CDR3 size: 15 residues.

The chain links TRBV4-1 to TRBJ1-2; D ambiguous. Per the germline V gene, CDR1 is MGHRA and CDR2 is YSYEKL. The CDR3 loop spans 16 amino acids. V lost 0 bases and J 4 bases, leaving 15 bases between the germline ends. The CDR3 region has the DNA TGCGCCAGCAGCCAAGATCCCACGGTAGAGGCCTATGGCTACACCTTC. It specifies CASSQDPTVEAYGYTF.

The rearrangement uses TRBV11-2 and TRBJ2-3, with 10 bases that match TRBD2. The CDR3 contains 12 residues. Per the germline V gene, CDR1 is SGHAT and CDR2 is FQNNGV. V shed 6 bases, J shed 10 bases, and the junction held 4 bases outside the gene matches. Here the CDR3 DNA reads TGTGCCAGCAGTCCCCTAGCGGGAGCGCAGTATTTT. It codes for CASSPLAGAQYF. Drawing the rest from reference TRBV11-2 and TRBJ2-3, the complete variable domain is EAGVAQSPRYKIIEKRQSVAFWCNPISGHATLYWYQQILGQGPKLLIQFQNNGVVDDSQLPKDRFSAERLKGVDSTLKIQPAKLEDSAVYLCASSPLAGAQYFGPGTRLTVL.

The chain combines TRBV19 with TRBJ2-7; TRBD2 matches at 7 bases. CDR1 is LNHDA, CDR2 SQIVND, per germline (reference sequence). This CDR3 is 15 amino acids long. Germline trimming cut 4 bases from V and 2 bases from J; bases unmatched to any gene: 8. In DNA form, the CDR3 reads TGTGCCAGTAGTAACCCCAACGGACTAGCCTACGAGCAGTACTTC. It yields the protein CASSNPNGLAYEQYF.

V gene TRBV19 combines with J gene TRBJ1-2; 7 bases align to TRBD1. The germline V gene encodes CDR1 LNHDA and CDR2 SQIVND (reference sequence). Trimming took 5 bases from V and 4 from J; bases not matched to a gene: 7. This CDR3 has 14 amino acids. The CDR3 DNA reads as TGTGCCAGTAGTTCCCGACAGGGCTTCTATGGCTACACCTTC. It encodes CASSSRQGFYGYTF. Full variable domain (missing parts from reference TRBV19 and TRBJ1-2): DGGITQSPKYLFRKEGQNVTLSCEQNLNHDAMYWYRQDPGQGLRLIYYSQIVNDFQKGDIAEGYSVSREKKESFPLTVTSAQKNPTAFYLCASSSRQGFYGYTFGSGTRLTVV.

The chain recombines TRBV4-2 with TRBJ1-5, with 7 positions matching TRBD1. Germline-derived CDR1 and CDR2 are LGHNA and YNFKEQ. Trimming at V came to 6 bases and at J to 1 base, leaving 12 bases not matched to a gene. This CDR3 has 17 amino acids. In DNA, the CDR3 is TGTGCCAGCAGAACAGAGGCCGCAGGGGGGAGCAATCAGCCCCAGCATTTT. The encoded protein is CASRTEAAGGSNQPQHF.

In this sample, this clone turned up a few times. The J gene is TRBJ2-5, the V gene TRBV19, with D possibly TRBD2 on 6 matching bases. The ends were cut back, 3 bases at V and 4 bases at J, with 12 bases in the middle. Germline V gene lookup returns CDR1 LNHDA and CDR2 SQIVND (reference sequence). CDR3 size: 14 residues. DNA for the CDR3: TGTGCCAGTAGTATGGGTACTAGCCCAGAGACCCAGTACTTC. Its translation is CASSMGTSPETQYF.

The chain carries TRBV7-3 and TRBJ2-3; tentatively, D is TRBD1 (6 bases). Germline V CDR1 and CDR2: SGHTA, FQGTGA. The length of the CDR3 is 15 residues. V was clipped by 2 bases and J by 6 bases, with 15 bases between them. The CDR3 DNA reads as TGTGCCAGCAGCTTAGGGGGCCTTAATGAGGATACGCAGTATTTT. Amino acids: CASSLGGLNEDTQYF.

The chain uses TRBV27 and TRBJ1-6, with no clear D. Germline lookup yields CDR1 MNHEY and CDR2 SMNVEV (reference sequence). V was cut by 2 bases and J by 3 bases, with 5 bases left in between. This CDR3 region has 14 residues. DNA for the CDR3: TGTGCCAGCAGTTTAATCAACTATAATTCACCCCTCCACTTT. Encoded protein: CASSLINYNSPLHF.

The gene calls are TRBV7-6 and TRBJ2-5; the match to TRBD1 covers 9 bases. CDR3 length: 15 amino acids. The V gene's germline CDR1 is SGHVS and CDR2 FNYEAQ. With 6 bases clipped from V and 8 bases from J, the junction kept 13 bases outside the gene matches. The CDR3 is CASRPDRGSQVTQYF. CDR3 DNA sequence: TGTGCCAGCAGACCCGACAGGGGGTCCCAAGTTACCCAGTACTTC.

The chain couples TRBV30 to TRBJ1-1; 8 positions agree with TRBD1. The CDR3 is 14 amino acids. J lost 5 bases, V lost 2 bases, and 7 bases had no gene match. CDR1 and CDR2 from the germline V gene are GTSNPN and SVGIG (reference sequence). The CDR3 bases are TGTGCCTGGAGTATAAACAGGGGGAGGACTGAAGCTTTCTTT. It encodes CAWSINRGRTEAFF. Based on the CDR3 plus reference TRBV30 and TRBJ1-1, the full variable domain is SQTIHQWPATLVQPVGSPLSLECTVEGTSNPNLYWYRQAAGRGLQLLFYSVGIGQISSEVPQNLSASRPQDRQFILSSKKLLLSDSGFYLCAWSINRGRTEAFFGQGTRLTVV.

The chain recombines TRBV7-2 with TRBJ1-2; D gene unclear. The germline CDR1 and CDR2 sequences are SGHTA and FQGNSA. The CDR3 runs 14 residues. V lost 1 base and J 0 bases, leaving 6 bases between the germline ends. The CDR3 DNA sequence: TGTGCCAGCAGCTTAGTGCAGACTAACTATGGCTACACCTTC. Protein product: CASSLVQTNYGYTF.

In its sample, this clone was seen a few times. Because it lacks the conserved phenylalanine or tryptophan at the end, this CDR3 is likely a read error. The DNA is omitted, as the CDR3 cannot be located on it reliably, and the CDR3 follows TCRdb's listing. The rearrangement joins TRBV7-2 to TRBJ2-3; the D call TRBD1 from the table was never checked on the DNA. Germline lookup yields CDR1 SGHTA and CDR2 FQGNSA. The CDR3 is 12 residues long, counting both termini. CDR3 sequence reads: CASSLGDRDLNS.

J is TRBJ2-7 and V is TRBV6-5; 12 bases align to TRBD1. The CDR3 totals 15 residues. V shed 7 bases and J 2 bases; nucleotides not matched to a gene: 6. CDR1 and CDR2 (germline): MNHEY, SVGAGI. The CDR3: CASTRGQGATYEQYF. In DNA, the CDR3 is TGTGCCAGCACCCGGGGACAGGGGGCTACCTACGAGCAGTACTTC.

The V and J genes are TRBV28 and TRBJ2-5, with 7 bases matching TRBD1. Germline CDR1 is MDHEN and CDR2 is SYDVKM. The J segment lost 2 bases and the V segment lost 2 bases, leaving 11 bases of the junction unmatched. CDR3 length: 17 amino acids. CDR3 in DNA: TGTGCCAGCAGTTTACCCCGGGACAGACCGAGACAAGAGACCCAGTACTTC. It codes for CASSLPRDRPRQETQYF.

The chain has TRBV5-1 and TRBJ1-2, with TRBD1 matching 9 bases. Germline V lookup: CDR1 SGHRS, CDR2 YFSETQ. CDR3 length: 20 amino acids. V gave up 0 bases and J gave up 4 bases; unmatched junction bases: 19. CDR3 nucleotide sequence: TGCGCCAGCAGCTTGGTACCCCTCCTGCCTACTCGGACAGGGGCCTATGGCTACACCTTC. It is translated as CASSLVPLLPTRTGAYGYTF.

This sequence joins TRBV6-1 and TRBJ2-7, with TRBD2 identical over 7 bases. The CDR3 spans 15 residues. J lost 0 bases, V lost 1 base, and 3 bases had no gene match. Germline values: CDR1 MNHNS, CDR2 SASEGT. CDR3 coding DNA: TGTGCCAGCAGTGAAGAGGCTAGCGGCTCCTACGAGCAGTACTTC. As protein: CASSEEASGSYEQYF.

The chain carries TRBV2 and TRBJ1-5, with TRBD1 matching over 9 bases. J gave up 4 bases and V 10 bases, and 8 bases lay outside the gene matches. Per germline, CDR1 SNHLY and CDR2 FYNNEI. The CDR3 runs 14 residues. The CDR3 loop is CATGGQGGNQPQHF. The CDR3 DNA reads TGTGCCACAGGGGGACAGGGTGGGAATCAGCCCCAGCATTTT.

This clone was observed a single time. The genes are TRBV5-3 and TRBJ1-2, with D perhaps matching TRBD1 (5 bases). TRBV5-3 is noted as an ORF with a role that remains uncertain. The V and J ends lost 6 bases and 11 bases respectively, with 20 bases between them. The CDR3 runs to 13 residues. DNA for the CDR3: TGTGCCAGAACATTTTGGGGGGGAAGTGGTTACACCTTC. Protein: CARTFWGGSGYTF.

J is TRBJ2-6 and V is TRBV18, with 11 positions matching TRBD1. The CDR3 is 17 amino acids. V gave up 3 bases and J gave up 0 bases; unmatched junction bases: 1. The germline V gene encodes CDR1 KGHSH and CDR2 LQKENI. CDR3 sequence: CASSPGTGGSGANVLTF. Written as DNA, the CDR3 is TGTGCCAGCTCACCCGGGACAGGGGGCTCTGGGGCCAACGTCCTGACTTTC.

The chain has TRBV19 and TRBJ1-5; the match to TRBD1 covers 8 bases. V shed 6 bases and J 4 bases; nucleotides not matched to a gene: 8. Germline values: CDR1 LNHDA, CDR2 SQIVND (reference sequence). The CDR3 loop spans 15 amino acids. The CDR3 loop reads CASRMDRAENQPQHF. The CDR3 region has the DNA TGTGCCAGTAGGATGGACAGGGCTGAGAATCAGCCCCAGCATTTT.

The J gene is TRBJ1-2, the V gene TRBV28; tentative D call: TRBD1 (5 bases). The germline V gene has CDR1 MDHEN and CDR2 SYDVKM. This CDR3 has 13 amino acids. Trimming removed 10 bases from V and 4 bases from J, with 16 bases in between. The CDR3 DNA is TGTGCCACCATCCCTGGGGGGTTCTATGGCTACACCTTC. This translates into CATIPGGFYGYTF.

J is TRBJ1-6 and V is TRBV7-2; D unresolved. V shed 2 bases and J shed 5 bases, with 10 bases lying between them. The CDR3 spans 15 residues. Germline loops: CDR1 SGHTA, CDR2 FQGNSA. For the CDR3, the DNA is TGTGCCAGCAGCTTATTAACCAGAAATAATTCACCCCTCCACTTT. This translates into CASSLLTRNNSPLHF.